This T cell receptor beta chain appears in the sequencing data of a study of cytomegalovirus exposure and HLA in healthy donors. Whole-study findings and limits: The study carried out a later analysis of TCR beta sequences. It associated some 18,000 of them with specific HLA alleles at a false discovery rate of 0.05.

This cohort consisted of healthy bone marrow donors. In the case of this clone: What it recognizes is unknown.

Primers for the PCR totalled 60 Vbeta and 13 Jbeta. The table came from immunoSEQ multiplex PCR; TCRdb's copy has only in-frame clones and leaves some out. This repertoire includes 63,000 or so clones. Trimming at V came to 1 base and at J to 7 bases, leaving 1 base not matched to a gene. The CDR3 runs 13 residues. From germline, CDR1 is SGHNT and CDR2 YYREEE (reference sequence). This TCR came from a boy younger than 18 in good health and CMV-seronegative. The gene calls are TRBV5-4 and TRBJ2-1, with TRBD2 identical over 8 bases. The sequenced material came from PBMCs. CDR3 bases: TGTGCCAGCAGCTTGCGGGGGGGTAATGAGCAGTTCTTC. Translation gives CASSLRGGNEQFF.